This is a list of T cell receptor beta chains from one sample in a study of cytomegalovirus exposure and HLA in healthy donors. Only in-frame clones appear in the TCRdb table, and some are missing; sequencing was by immunoSEQ multiplex PCR. This table holds around 99,000 clones, around four fifths found once. The source material was PBMCs. These receptor sequences come from a man younger than 45 in good health and CMV-seronegative. The CDR3 runs from the conserved cysteine through the conserved F or W. D genes are given only for firm matches. Expanded clones get a size class; other rows say once, few or many, or leave the size out.

D | size | J | V | DNA | CDR3
TRBD2 | . | TRBJ2-1 | TRBV7-9 | TGTGCCAGCAGCCCCCTACTGACTAGCGGGAGTAACCACAATGAGCAGTTCTTC | CASSPLLTSGSNHNEQFF
TRBD1 | . | TRBJ2-7 | TRBV7-9 | TGTGCCAGCAGCCCCGACAGGGCCATCTCCTACGAGCAGTACTTC | CASSPDRAISYEQYF
TRBD1 | . | TRBJ2-7 | TRBV9 | TGTGCCAGCAGCCAAGGACAGGGTCCGTACTACGAGCAGTACTTC | CASSQGQGPYYEQYF
TRBD1 | . | TRBJ2-5 | TRBV29-1 | TGCAGCGTTGCACCGGGACAGCAAGAGACCCAGTACTTC | CSVAPGQQETQYF
TRBD2 | . | TRBJ2-1 | TRBV5-6 | TGTGCCAGCAGCATCACTAGCGGGAGGAGCTCCTACAATGAGCAGTTCTTC | CASSITSGRSSYNEQFF
. | . | TRBJ2-1 | TRBV5-1 | TGCGCCAGCAGATCCTTGGGTGAGGGTGAGCAGTTCTTC | CASRSLGEGEQFF
TRBD2 | once | TRBJ2-1 | TRBV27 | TGTGCCAGCAGTTTACTAGCGGGGGTTTTGAGCTCCTACAATGAGCAGTTCTTC | CASSLLAGVLSSYNEQFF
TRBD1 | . | TRBJ1-1 | TRBV19 | TGTGCCAGTAGTATTAGGACAGGGGAGAACACTGAAGCTTTCTTT | CASSIRTGENTEAFF
. | . | TRBJ1-2 | TRBV10-3 | TGTGCCACTTGGACTTCTGGGACTTATGGCTACACCTTC | CATWTSGTYGYTF
TRBD1 | . | TRBJ2-1 | TRBV7-7 | TGTGCCAGCAGCTTAGGGTGGGCAGGGGGCTACAATGAGCGGTTCTTC | CASSLGWAGGYNERFF
. | . | TRBJ1-2 | TRBV11-2 | TGTGCCAGCAGCCTATTGGGGGGTGGCTACACCTTC | CASSLLGGGYTF
. | . | TRBJ2-1 | TRBV6-1 | TGTGCCAGCAGTGCGACGATTAGCGGTGAGCAGTTCTTC | CASSATISGEQFF
. | . | TRBJ2-1 | TRBV27 | TGTGCCAGCAGTTTCCTACCCCATCTAAAATACAATGAGCAGTTCTTC | CASSFLPHLKYNEQFF
TRBD1 | . | TRBJ1-2 | TRBV6-5 | TGTGCCAGCAGTTACACCGGGACAGGCTATGGCTACACCTTC | CASSYTGTGYGYTF
TRBD1 | . | TRBJ1-1 | TRBV28 | TGTGCCAGCAGTTTATTCGTGGAGGGGGCAAGAGCTTTCTTT | CASSLFVEGARAFF
. | . | TRBJ2-4 | TRBV6-1 | TGTGCCAGCAGTGAAATGAACTATGGCTCCGAAAACATTCAGTACTTC | CASSEMNYGSENIQYF
. | . | TRBJ2-7 | TRBV30 | TGTGCCTGGAGTGGGGCGTCGGACAATTACTACGAGCAGTACTTC | CAWSGASDNYYEQYF
. | . | TRBJ1-2 | TRBV6-1 | TGTGCCAGCAGTGAACCGGCTGCGGGGGGGTACTATGGCTACACCTTC | CASSEPAAGGYYGYTF
. | . | TRBJ2-3 | TRBV5-4 | TGTGCCAGCAGCTCGGGGGGCCCAGATACGCAGTATTTT | CASSSGGPDTQYF
TRBD2 | . | TRBJ2-3 | TRBV5-1 | TGCGCCAGCAGCATGGCCGGGACTAGCGGGGGGGCCCAAGATACGCAGTATTTT | CASSMAGTSGGAQDTQYF
TRBD1 | . | TRBJ1-5 | TRBV7-8 | TGTGCCAGCAGCCGGGACAGAAATCAGCCCCAGCATTTT | CASSRDRNQPQHF
. | . | TRBJ2-1 | TRBV19 | TGTGCCAGTAGTCGACTAGCCTACAATGAGCAGTTCTTC | CASSRLAYNEQFF
TRBD1 | . | TRBJ1-2 | TRBV7-8 | TGTGCCAGCAGCGCGTATGAGACAGGGTCGCGCTACACCTTC | CASSAYETGSRYTF
. | few | TRBJ1-5 | TRBV19 | TGTGCCAGTCAGGCGCTTAGCAATCAGCCCCAGCATTTT | CASQALSNQPQHF
. | once | TRBJ1-5 | TRBV12-5 | TGTGCTAGTGGTTTGGAAAGGTTCCCACGGGGGGGTAGCAATCAGCCCCAGCATTTT | CASGLERFPRGGSNQPQHF
. | . | TRBJ2-5 | TRBV7-7 | TGTGCCAGCAGCTTAGACAGGGTCGGAGAGACCCAGTACTTC | CASSLDRVGETQYF
. | . | TRBJ2-7 | TRBV2 | TGTGCCAGCAGTGCCCGGCCGGGTTTTGGCTACGAGCAGTACTTC | CASSARPGFGYEQYF
. | . | TRBJ2-3 | TRBV7-8 | TGTGCCAGCACTCGCGGAGTGCAGTCGAATACGCAGTATTTT | CASTRGVQSNTQYF
TRBD1 | once | TRBJ2-1 | TRBV6-1 | TGTGCCAGCAGTGAAGGGACAGGGGGCTACAATGAGCAGTTCTTC | CASSEGTGGYNEQFF
TRBD1 | once | TRBJ2-7 | TRBV29-1 | TGCAGCGTTGACCCTACAGGGGGTGGCGAGCAGTACTTC | CSVDPTGGGEQYF
TRBD1 | few | TRBJ2-7 | TRBV7-9 | TGTTCCACCTCGTATCAAGATAGGGGGCCCCACGAGCAGTACTTC | CSTSYQDRGPHEQYF
. | . | TRBJ2-7 | TRBV9 | TGTGCCAGCAGCGTAGATCGGGGCTCCTACGAGCAGTACTTC | CASSVDRGSYEQYF
TRBD1 | . | TRBJ1-3 | TRBV10-3 | TGTGCCATCAGTGAAAGGACAGGGGCCTCTGGAAACACCATATATTTT | CAISERTGASGNTIYF
TRBD1 | . | TRBJ1-2 | TRBV7-9 | TGTGCCAGCAGCTTAGAAGCATTGAGACAGGGGGCTTCCTATGGCTACACCTTC | CASSLEALRQGASYGYTF
TRBD2 | . | TRBJ2-5 | TRBV10-1 | TGCGCCAGCAGTGAGTCGACTAGCGGGACTAAAAGGGACCAAGAGACCCAGTACTTC | CASSESTSGTKRDQETQYF
. | once | TRBJ2-3 | TRBV6-5 | TGTGCCAGCAGTCCGGGAGATACGCAGTATTTT | CASSPGDTQYF
. | . | TRBJ1-1 | TRBV9 | TGTGCCAGCAGCCCCTTGGTGCGGGACACTGAAGCTTTCTTT | CASSPLVRDTEAFF
. | . | TRBJ1-1 | TRBV7-2 | TGTGCCAGCAGCTTATCCCCGGCAGGGTACACTGAAGCTTTCTTT | CASSLSPAGYTEAFF
. | few | TRBJ1-2 | TRBV30 | TGTGCCTGGACCAAGGGGGAGGGCTATGGCTACACCTTC | CAWTKGEGYGYTF
. | . | TRBJ2-7 | TRBV7-3 | TGTGCCAGCAGCTTAGACAACAACTACGAGCAGTACTTC | CASSLDNNYEQYF
TRBD2 | . | TRBJ2-3 | TRBV30 | TGTGCCTGGAGGGCTAGCGGGACCACAGATACGCAGTATTTT | CAWRASGTTDTQYF
TRBD2 | . | TRBJ2-7 | TRBV19 | TGTGCCAGTAGTATAGTTTCTAGCGGGGGCTACTCCTACGAGCAGTACTTC | CASSIVSSGGYSYEQYF
. | . | TRBJ2-5 | TRBV10-3 | TGTGCCAGCATGCTCGGGGGGCCGCCCCAAGAGACCCAGTACTTC | CASMLGGPPQETQYF
TRBD2 | . | TRBJ2-1 | TRBV5-6 | TGTGCCAGCAGCCTAAGGGCTAGCGGGGGTTACAATGAGCAGTTCTTC | CASSLRASGGYNEQFF
. | . | TRBJ1-4 | TRBV27 | TGTGCCAGCAGTTCGCGACGACAGCGCTCAAATGAAAAACTGTTTTTT | CASSSRRQRSNEKLFF
TRBD1 | . | TRBJ1-1 | TRBV29-1 | TGCAGCGTTGAAGACTCCGCCGGGACAGAGAAAGCTTTCTTT | CSVEDSAGTEKAFF
. | . | TRBJ1-5 | TRBV30 | TGTGCCTGGAGTGTAAACAGGGGCAATCAGCCCCAGCATTTT | CAWSVNRGNQPQHF
. | few | TRBJ1-1 | TRBV5-4 | TGTGCCAGCAGCTTTGGGGGGAGAGTGGGGGAAGCTTTCTTT | CASSFGGRVGEAFF